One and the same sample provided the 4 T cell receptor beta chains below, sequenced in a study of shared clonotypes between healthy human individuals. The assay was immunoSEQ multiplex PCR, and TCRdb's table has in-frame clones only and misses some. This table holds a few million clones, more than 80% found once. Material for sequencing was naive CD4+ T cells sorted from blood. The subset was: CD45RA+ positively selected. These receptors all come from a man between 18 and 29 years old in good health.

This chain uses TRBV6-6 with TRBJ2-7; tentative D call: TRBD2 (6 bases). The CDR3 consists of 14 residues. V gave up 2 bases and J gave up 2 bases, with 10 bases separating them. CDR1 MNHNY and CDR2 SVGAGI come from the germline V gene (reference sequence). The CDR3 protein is CASSYGGPTYEQYF. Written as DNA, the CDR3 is TGTGCCAGCAGTTACGGAGGGCCAACCTACGAGCAGTACTTC.

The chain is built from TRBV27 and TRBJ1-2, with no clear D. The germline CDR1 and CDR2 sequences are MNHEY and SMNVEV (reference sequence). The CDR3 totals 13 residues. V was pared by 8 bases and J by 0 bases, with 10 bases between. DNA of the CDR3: TGTGCCAGCGCTGGAGGGACTAACTATGGCTACACCTTC. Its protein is CASAGGTNYGYTF.

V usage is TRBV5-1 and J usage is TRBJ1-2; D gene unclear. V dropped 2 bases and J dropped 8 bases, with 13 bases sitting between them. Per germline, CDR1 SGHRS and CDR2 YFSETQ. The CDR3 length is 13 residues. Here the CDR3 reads CASSFGQSRGYTF. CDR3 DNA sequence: TGCGCCAGCAGCTTCGGCCAGTCGAGGGGCTACACCTTC.

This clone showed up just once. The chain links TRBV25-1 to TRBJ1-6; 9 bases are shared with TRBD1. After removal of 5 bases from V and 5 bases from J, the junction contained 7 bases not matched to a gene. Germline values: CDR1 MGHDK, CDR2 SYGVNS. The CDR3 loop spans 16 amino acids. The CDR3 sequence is CASSITGGIHNSPLHF. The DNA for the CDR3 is TGTGCCAGCAGTATAACAGGGGGCATCCATAATTCACCCCTCCACTTT.